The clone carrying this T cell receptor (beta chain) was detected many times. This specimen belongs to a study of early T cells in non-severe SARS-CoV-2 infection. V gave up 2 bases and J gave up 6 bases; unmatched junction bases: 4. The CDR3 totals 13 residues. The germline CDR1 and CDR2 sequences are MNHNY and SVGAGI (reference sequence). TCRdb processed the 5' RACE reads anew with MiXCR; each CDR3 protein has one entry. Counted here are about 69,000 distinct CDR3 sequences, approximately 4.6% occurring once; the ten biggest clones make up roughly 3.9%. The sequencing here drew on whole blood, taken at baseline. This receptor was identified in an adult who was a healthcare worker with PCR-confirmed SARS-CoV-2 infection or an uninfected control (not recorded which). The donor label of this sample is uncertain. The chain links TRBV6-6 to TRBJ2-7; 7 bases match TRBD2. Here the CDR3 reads CASSYGLGGEQYF. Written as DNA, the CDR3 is TGTGCCAGCAGTTACGGACTAGGAGGCGAGCAGTACTTC.